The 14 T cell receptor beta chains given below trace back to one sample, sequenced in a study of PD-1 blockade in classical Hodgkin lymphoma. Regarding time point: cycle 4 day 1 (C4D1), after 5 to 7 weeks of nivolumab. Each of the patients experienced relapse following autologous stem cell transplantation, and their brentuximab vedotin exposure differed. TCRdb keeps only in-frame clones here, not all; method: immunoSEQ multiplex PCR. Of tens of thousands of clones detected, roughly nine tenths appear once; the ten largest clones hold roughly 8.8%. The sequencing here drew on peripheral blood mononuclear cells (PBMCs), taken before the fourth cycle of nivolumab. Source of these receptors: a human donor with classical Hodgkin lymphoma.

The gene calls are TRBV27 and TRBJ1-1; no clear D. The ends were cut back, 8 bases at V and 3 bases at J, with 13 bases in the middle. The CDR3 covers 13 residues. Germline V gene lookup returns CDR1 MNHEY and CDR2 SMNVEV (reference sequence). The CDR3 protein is CASGRMWDTEAFF. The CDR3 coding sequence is TGTGCCAGCGGGAGGATGTGGGACACTGAAGCTTTCTTT.

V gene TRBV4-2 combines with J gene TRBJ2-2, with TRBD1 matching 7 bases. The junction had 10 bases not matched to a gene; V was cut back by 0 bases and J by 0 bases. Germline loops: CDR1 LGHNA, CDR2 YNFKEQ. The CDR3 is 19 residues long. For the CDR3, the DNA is TGTGCCAGCAGCCAAGATGATGGTTGGGACAGAGCGAACACCGGGGAGCTGTTTTTT. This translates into CASSQDDGWDRANTGELFF.

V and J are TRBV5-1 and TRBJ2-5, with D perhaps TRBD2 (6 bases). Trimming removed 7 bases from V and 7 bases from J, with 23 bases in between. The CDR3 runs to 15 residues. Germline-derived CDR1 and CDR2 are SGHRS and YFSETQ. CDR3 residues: CASLIDSRAGGTQYF. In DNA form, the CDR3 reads TGCGCCAGCCTCATAGACAGTAGGGCCGGGGGGACCCAGTACTTC.

CDR3 residues: CASSLGRHTDTQYF. CDR3 nucleotides: TGTGCCAGCAGCTTAGGGAGGCACACAGATACGCAGTATTTT. This chain connects TRBV7-9 to TRBJ2-3; perhaps TRBD2 as D (5 bases). There are 14 residues in the CDR3. The germline V gene has CDR1 SEHNR and CDR2 FQNEAQ (reference sequence). V was shortened by 1 base and J by 2 bases, with 7 bases between the two germline ends.

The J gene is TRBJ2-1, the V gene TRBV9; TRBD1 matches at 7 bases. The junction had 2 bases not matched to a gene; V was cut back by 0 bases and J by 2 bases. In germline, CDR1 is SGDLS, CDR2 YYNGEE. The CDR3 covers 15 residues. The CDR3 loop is CASSVGQGAYNEQFF. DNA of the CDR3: TGTGCCAGCAGCGTAGGGCAGGGGGCCTACAATGAGCAGTTCTTC. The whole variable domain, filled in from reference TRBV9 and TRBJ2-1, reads DSGVTQTPKHLITATGQRVTLRCSPRSGDLSVYWYQQSLDQGLQFLIQYYNGEERAKGNILERFSAQQFPDLHSELNLSSLELGDSALYFCASSVGQGAYNEQFFGPGTRLTVL.

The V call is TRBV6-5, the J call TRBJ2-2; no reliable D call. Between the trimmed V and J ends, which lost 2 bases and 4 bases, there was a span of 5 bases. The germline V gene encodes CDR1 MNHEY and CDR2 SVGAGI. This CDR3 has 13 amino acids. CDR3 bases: TGTGCCAGCAGTTACCGGTCCACCGGGGAGCTGTTTTTT. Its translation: CASSYRSTGELFF.

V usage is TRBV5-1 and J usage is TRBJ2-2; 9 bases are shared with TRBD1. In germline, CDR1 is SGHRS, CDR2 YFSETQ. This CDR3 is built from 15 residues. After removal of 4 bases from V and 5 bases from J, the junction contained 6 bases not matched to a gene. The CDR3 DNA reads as TGCGCCAGCAGCCTACAGGGGGCGCCTACCGGGGAGCTGTTTTTT. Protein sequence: CASSLQGAPTGELFF.

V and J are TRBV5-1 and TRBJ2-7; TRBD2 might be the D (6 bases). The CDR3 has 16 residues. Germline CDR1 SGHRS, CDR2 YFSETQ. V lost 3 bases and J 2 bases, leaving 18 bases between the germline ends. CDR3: CASSSQGQGGTYEQYF. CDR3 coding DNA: TGCGCCAGCAGCTCCCAAGGCCAGGGAGGTACCTACGAGCAGTACTTC.

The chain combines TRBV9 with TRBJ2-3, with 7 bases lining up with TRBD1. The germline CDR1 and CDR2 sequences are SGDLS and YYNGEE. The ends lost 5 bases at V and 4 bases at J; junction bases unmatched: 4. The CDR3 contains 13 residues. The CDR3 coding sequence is TGTGCCAGCAGGCCAGGGGGATCAGATACGCAGTATTTT. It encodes CASRPGGSDTQYF.

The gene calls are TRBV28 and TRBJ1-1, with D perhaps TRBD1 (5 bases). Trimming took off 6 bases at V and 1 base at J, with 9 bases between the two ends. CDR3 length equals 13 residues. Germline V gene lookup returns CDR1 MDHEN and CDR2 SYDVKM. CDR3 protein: CASRRQTNTEAFF. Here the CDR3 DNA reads TGTGCCAGCAGAAGACAGACGAACACTGAAGCTTTCTTT.

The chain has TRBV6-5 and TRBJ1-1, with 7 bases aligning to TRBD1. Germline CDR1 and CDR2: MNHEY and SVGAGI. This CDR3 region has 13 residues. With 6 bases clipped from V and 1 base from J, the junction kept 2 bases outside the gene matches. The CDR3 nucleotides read TGTGCCAGCAGAAACAGGGGGAACACTGAAGCTTTCTTT. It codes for CASRNRGNTEAFF.

CDR3 DNA sequence: TGTGCCAGAAGCTTGGGACAGGGGTTAATCATGAACACTGAAGCTTTCTTT. Protein: CARSLGQGLIMNTEAFF. This sequence joins TRBV5-3 and TRBJ1-1; 8 bases align to TRBD1. TRBV5-3 is given ORF status, its function remaining uncertain. The CDR3 contains 17 residues. Trimming took 0 bases from V and 0 from J; bases not matched to a gene: 7.

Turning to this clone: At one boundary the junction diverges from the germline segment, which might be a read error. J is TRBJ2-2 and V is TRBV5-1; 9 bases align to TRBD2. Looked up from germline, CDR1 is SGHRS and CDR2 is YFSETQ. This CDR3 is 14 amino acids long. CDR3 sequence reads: CASKAGGHTGELFF. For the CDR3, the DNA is TGCGCGAGCAAAGCGGGGGGACACACCGGGGAGCTGTTTTTT. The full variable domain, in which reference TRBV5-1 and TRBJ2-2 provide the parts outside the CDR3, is KAGVTQTPRYLIKTRGQQVTLSCSPISGHRSVSWYQQTPGQGLQFLFEYFSETQRNKGNFPGRFSGRQFSNSRSEMNVSTLELGDSALYLCASKAGGHTGELFFGEGSRLTVL.

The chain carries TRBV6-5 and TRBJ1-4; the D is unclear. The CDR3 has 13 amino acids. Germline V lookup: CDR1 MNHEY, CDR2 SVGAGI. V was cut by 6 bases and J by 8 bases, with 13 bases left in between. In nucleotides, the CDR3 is TGTGCCAGCAGCTCCAATCAATGGGAAAAACTGTTTTTT. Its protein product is CASSSNQWEKLFF.